A selection of T cell receptor beta chains follows, all from one sample in a study of T cell responses to AZD1222 COVID-19 vaccine. The assay was immunoSEQ multiplex PCR, and TCRdb's table has in-frame clones only and misses some. The table records about 89,000 clones, about 91% of them present only once. The sequenced sample was peripheral blood, obtained 28 days after the second AZD1222 dose. Source of these receptors: an adult who received the AZD1222 COVID-19 vaccine. Each CDR3 is given with its conserved first and last residue. The D gene is left open where the match is weak. Size is omitted from some rows. Given values are once, few, many or a class for expanded clones.

V	D	J	size	DNA	CDR3
TRBV7-3	TRBD2	TRBJ2-1	NA	TGTGCCAGCAGCTTAACTAGCGGGGGAATCAATGAGCAGTTCTTC	CASSLTSGGINEQFF
TRBV4-1	NA	TRBJ1-1	NA	TGCGCCAGCAGCCAAGATCGGGGCCGTTCGCCTTTCTTT	CASSQDRGRSPFF
TRBV2	NA	TRBJ1-2	NA	TGTGCCAGCAGTGCCCCAGGGACCAACGACTATGGCTACACCTTC	CASSAPGTNDYGYTF
TRBV14	NA	TRBJ1-2	NA	TGTGCCAGCAGTTACAGGCGGGACTATGGCTACACCTTC	CASSYRRDYGYTF
TRBV7-2	TRBD2	TRBJ2-3	NA	TGTGCCAGCAGCTTGGGACTAGCGGCAGATACGCAGTATTTT	CASSLGLAADTQYF
TRBV7-2	TRBD2	TRBJ2-3	NA	TGTGCCAGCAGCTTAGGACTAGCCCAGACAGATACGCAGTATTTT	CASSLGLAQTDTQYF
TRBV7-8	NA	TRBJ2-3	once	TGTGCCAGCAGCATGCGGACTGGCACAGATACGCAGTATTTT	CASSMRTGTDTQYF
TRBV5-1	NA	TRBJ1-1	NA	TGCGCCAGCAGCTTGGAGGCACCTAATACACCTGAAGCTTTCTTT	CASSLEAPNTPEAFF
TRBV6-5	TRBD1	TRBJ2-7	NA	TGTGCCAGCAGTTACTCTACCGGGACAGAAATCTACGAGCAGTACTTC	CASSYSTGTEIYEQYF
TRBV14	NA	TRBJ1-2	NA	TGTGCCAGCAGCCAGGTTAACTATGGCTACACCTTC	CASSQVNYGYTF
TRBV11-3	NA	TRBJ2-1	NA	TGTGCCAGCAGCTTAGGAGGGGCGGGACACAATGAGCAGTTCTTC	CASSLGGAGHNEQFF
TRBV9	NA	TRBJ1-1	NA	TGTGCCAGCAGCGTAGGGCAGTTCGATACTGAAGCTTTCTTT	CASSVGQFDTEAFF
TRBV24-1	NA	TRBJ1-2	NA	TGTGCCACCAGTGAGGACAACTATGGCTACACCTTC	CATSEDNYGYTF
TRBV9	NA	TRBJ2-2	NA	TGTGCCAGCGGAGGACATACGAACACCGGGGAGCTGTTTTTT	CASGGHTNTGELFF
TRBV5-6	NA	TRBJ1-1	NA	TGTGCCAGCAGCTTGGTCAGGGCAAGGAACACTGAAGCTTTCTTT	CASSLVRARNTEAFF
TRBV5-1	TRBD2	TRBJ2-3	NA	TGCGCCAGCAGCTTGGAACGGGGGGGCACAGATACGCAGTATTTT	CASSLERGGTDTQYF
TRBV28	TRBD1	TRBJ1-4	NA	TGTGCCAGCAGTTCATTGACAGGGGGCGGTGAAAAACTGTTTTTT	CASSSLTGGGEKLFF
TRBV27	NA	TRBJ2-1	NA	TGTGCCAGCAGTTCAAAGGGTTTTGCGGTAGAGCGGACCAATGAGCAGTTCTTC	CASSSKGFAVERTNEQFF
TRBV7-3	NA	TRBJ2-3	NA	TGTGCCAGCAGCTTAACCCACAGAGATACGCAGTATTTT	CASSLTHRDTQYF
TRBV25-1	NA	TRBJ1-5	NA	TGTGCCAGCATCGGGCACGATAGCAATCAGCCCCAGCATTTT	CASIGHDSNQPQHF
TRBV12-3/TRBV12-4	NA	TRBJ2-7	NA	TGTGCCAGCAGTCCGGGACCGAACGAGCAGTACTTC	CASSPGPNEQYF
TRBV9	TRBD1	TRBJ1-1	NA	TGTGCCAGCAGCCCACGGGGACAGGTGAACACTGAAGCTTTCTTT	CASSPRGQVNTEAFF
TRBV7-9	NA	TRBJ2-7	NA	TGTGCCAGCACCTCTCTGCCCTCCTACGAGCAGTACTTC	CASTSLPSYEQYF
TRBV24-1	NA	TRBJ2-7	NA	TGTGCCACCAGTGATTTAGCTGGCTACGAGCAGTACTTC	CATSDLAGYEQYF
TRBV11-2	NA	TRBJ2-1	NA	TGTGCCAGCAGCACCCTAGGGGCGTCTGAGCAGTTCTTC	CASSTLGASEQFF
TRBV6-5	NA	TRBJ1-1	NA	TGTGCCAGCAGTACCAACCCGAACACTGAAGCTTTCTTT	CASSTNPNTEAFF
TRBV5-6	NA	TRBJ1-5	NA	TGTGCCAGCAGCCGTTGGGCAGAGTACAATCAGCCCCAGCATTTT	CASSRWAEYNQPQHF
TRBV10-3	NA	TRBJ2-2	once	TGTGCCATCAGTGAGTCGAACACACCCGGGGAGCTGTTTTTT	CAISESNTPGELFF
TRBV6-1	NA	TRBJ1-2	NA	TGTGCCAGCAGTGAAGTGGCGGTCCCCCCTAACTATGGCTACACCTTC	CASSEVAVPPNYGYTF
TRBV12-3/TRBV12-4	NA	TRBJ1-2	NA	TGTGCCAGCAGTTTCAGGGACTATGGCTACACCTTC	CASSFRDYGYTF
TRBV2	NA	TRBJ1-6	few	TGTGCCAGCAGTGAAAGACAGTCCCTTAATTCACCCCTCCACTTT	CASSERQSLNSPLHF
TRBV7-9	NA	TRBJ1-4	NA	TGTGCCAGCAGCTTCGAGTGGGCGGCAGAAAAACTGTTTTTT	CASSFEWAAEKLFF
TRBV3-1/TRBV3-2	NA	TRBJ2-1	once	TGTGCCAGCAGACGCGAGGGGGGGGCCCCCTACAATGAGCAGTTCTTC	CASRREGGAPYNEQFF
TRBV7-3	NA	TRBJ1-2	NA	TGTGCCAGCAGCTTAGGGACCGAGTATGGCTACACCTTC	CASSLGTEYGYTF
TRBV2	NA	TRBJ2-3	NA	TGTGCCAGCAGCGGGGGGCAGGATACGCAGTATTTT	CASSGGQDTQYF
TRBV4-1	NA	TRBJ1-2	NA	TGCGCCAGCAGCCAAGAGTGGCAGGGGCCTTACTATGGCTACACCTTC	CASSQEWQGPYYGYTF
TRBV7-3	NA	TRBJ2-2	NA	TGTGCCAGCAGCCCCCTTGTAGGGATGAACACCGGGGAGCTGTTTTTT	CASSPLVGMNTGELFF
TRBV5-1	NA	TRBJ2-3	NA	TGCGCCCGCAGCGCCGGGGGGCGGATCACAGATACGCAGTATTTT	CARSAGGRITDTQYF
TRBV2	TRBD2	TRBJ2-1	NA	TGTGCCAGCAGTGAATCTAGCGGAGGCCACAATGAGCAGTTCTTC	CASSESSGGHNEQFF
TRBV5-8	TRBD1	TRBJ2-1	NA	TGTGCCAGCAGCAACCGGGACAGGGGCCCCTGGGATGAGCAGTTCTTC	CASSNRDRGPWDEQFF